This TCR beta chain was obtained from a study of T cells after yellow fever vaccination. Synthesis of TCR cDNA relied on 5'RACE template switching, which attached a universal primer site and UMIs. TCRdb re-called the 5' RACE reads with MiXCR, one entry per CDR3 protein. The sample holds 150,000 to 200,000 distinct CDR3 sequences; roughly 6.2% are singletons and the top ten take under 3%. The V gene lost 0 bases and the J gene lost 12 bases, with 9 bases spanning the gap. Looked up from germline, CDR1 is GTSNPN and CDR2 is SVGIG (reference sequence). The CDR3 sequence is 11 residues long. This clonotype was sampled from a man between 18 and 29 years old who received the YFV17D yellow fever vaccine. The specimen comprised CD4+ T cells sorted from PBMCs, sampled on the day of the first yellow fever vaccination. This chain uses TRBV30 with TRBJ2-1, with D maybe TRBD1 (6 bases). CDR3 DNA sequence: TGTGCCTGGAGTGTAGGCAGGGGGCAGTTCTTC. It translates to CAWSVGRGQFF. The full variable domain, completed using reference TRBV30 and TRBJ2-1, is SQTIHQWPATLVQPVGSPLSLECTVEGTSNPNLYWYRQAAGRGLQLLFYSVGIGQISSEVPQNLSASRPQDRQFILSSKKLLLSDSGFYLCAWSVGRGQFFGPGTRLTVL.